Listed below are T cell receptor beta chains from one sample, sequenced in a study of cytomegalovirus exposure and HLA in healthy donors. The repertoire was sequenced with immunoSEQ multiplex PCR; TCRdb's copy has only in-frame clones and lacks some. The table has 150,000 to 200,000 clones, approximately 9.5% seen once. The sample comprised PBMCs. These receptors came from a woman aged 25 to 39 in good health and CMV-seropositive. Both conserved end residues are part of each CDR3. Each record gives: D gene, clone size, J gene, V gene, CDR3 DNA, CDR3 protein. The D gene is left open where the match is weak. Size is omitted from some rows. Given values are once, few, many or a class for expanded clones.

>.|.|TRBJ1-2|TRBV7-8
TGTGCCAGCAGATCTGGACTCAACTATGGCTACACCTTC
CASRSGLNYGYTF
>.|.|TRBJ2-4|TRBV21-1
TGTGCCAGCAGCAACCGGGACAGGGGAGTCAAAAACATTCAGTACTTC
CASSNRDRGVKNIQYF
>.|few|TRBJ2-2|TRBV5-4
TGTGCCAGCGGGTACAGTGCGAACACCGGGGAGCTGTTTTTT
CASGYSANTGELFF
>.|.|TRBJ1-3|TRBV19
TGTGCCAGTGGGGAGGGCAGAGGAAACACCATATATTTT
CASGEGRGNTIYF
>TRBD1|.|TRBJ2-1|TRBV29-1
TGCAGCGTTGTAAACAGGGGATCCTACAATGAGCAGTTCTTC
CSVVNRGSYNEQFF
>TRBD2|few|TRBJ2-3|TRBV9
TGTGCCAGCAGCGCGTCTGTGGGGGGGAACACAGATACGCAGTATTTT
CASSASVGGNTDTQYF
>.|.|TRBJ2-3|TRBV4-1
TGCGCCAGCAGCCAAGATGAGGAGGTTACAGATACGCAGTATTTT
CASSQDEEVTDTQYF
>.|.|TRBJ2-7|TRBV19
TGTGCCACCTCCGCCGGGATCGTCTACGAGCAGTACTTC
CATSAGIVYEQYF
>.|.|TRBJ2-5|TRBV10-1
TGCGCCAGCAGCAGACAGTATGGAGAGACCCAGTACTTC
CASSRQYGETQYF
>TRBD1|few|TRBJ1-1|TRBV30
TGTGCCTGGATCCCGTGGACAGGGGAAGCTTTCTTT
CAWIPWTGEAFF
>TRBD2|few|TRBJ2-7|TRBV2
TGTGCCCGCACTAGCGGGAGCGGGGAGCAGTACTTC
CARTSGSGEQYF
>.|few|TRBJ2-3|TRBV5-6
TGTGCCAGCAGCTTACTAGTCACAGAAACGCAGTATTTT
CASSLLVTETQYF
>.|.|TRBJ1-2|TRBV21-1
TGTGCCAGCAGGGACAGATGGGACTATGGCTACACCTTC
CASRDRWDYGYTF
>TRBD1|.|TRBJ2-6|TRBV5-1
TGCGCCAGCAGCACGACAGGGCCCGGGGCCAACGTCCTGACTTTC
CASSTTGPGANVLTF
>.|.|TRBJ2-5|TRBV7-9
TGTGCCAGCAGCTTAGCGGGAGTAGAGACCCAGTACTTC
CASSLAGVETQYF
>TRBD1|.|TRBJ2-3|TRBV7-7
TGTGCCAGCAGCCTGACAGGGGGTTCAGATACGCAGTATTTT
CASSLTGGSDTQYF
>.|few|TRBJ2-1|TRBV5-1
TGCGCCAGCAGCACGTTATTGGCGGTAGGAAACAATGAGCAGTTCTTC
CASSTLLAVGNNEQFF
>.|.|TRBJ1-2|TRBV30
TGTGCCTGGAGTCCTCAACCCGGGACTTTGAGCGGCTACACCTTC
CAWSPQPGTLSGYTF
>TRBD2|few|TRBJ2-7|TRBV4-1
TGCGCCAGCAGCCCCCAGGCCCATGAGGCAGCGGGGCCGTGGGGGGAGCAGTACTTC
CASSPQAHEAAGPWGEQYF
>.|few|TRBJ1-2|TRBV7-2
TGTGCCAGCAGCAAACCGACGGGGAACTATGGCTACACCTTC
CASSKPTGNYGYTF
>TRBD1|.|TRBJ1-5|TRBV4-1
TGCGCCAGCAGCCAAGATTCGGACAGGGGTCAGCCCCAGCATTTT
CASSQDSDRGQPQHF
>.|few|TRBJ1-1|TRBV6-1
TGTGCCAGCAGTCGCGTCGGGGGGCTAAACACTGAAGCTTTCTTT
CASSRVGGLNTEAFF